This is a list of T cell receptor beta chains from one sample in a study of shared clonotypes between healthy human individuals. Clones were sequenced by immunoSEQ multiplex PCR, and TCRdb holds only the in-frame ones, with some missing. The sample lists 950,000 to 1,100,000 clones, roughly 80% occurring once. The sequencing sample was made of memory CD4+ T cells sorted from blood. These TCRs come from a man between 18 and 35 years old in good health. The CDR3 runs from the conserved cysteine through the conserved F or W. The D gene is left open where the match is weak. Some rows have no size entry. The others give once, few or many, or a class for an expanded clone.

clone size: -
J gene: TRBJ2-7
V gene: TRBV9
D gene: -
CDR3 protein: CASSSTGFSYEQYF
CDR3 DNA: TGTGCCAGCAGCTCCACGGGGTTCTCCTACGAGCAGTACTTC

clone size: -
J gene: TRBJ1-1
V gene: TRBV30
D gene: -
CDR3 protein: CAWSVLAGMNTEAFF
CDR3 DNA: TGTGCCTGGAGTGTACTAGCGGGGATGAACACTGAAGCTTTCTTT

clone size: -
J gene: TRBJ1-1
V gene: TRBV19
D gene: -
CDR3 protein: CASSISRDTEAFF
CDR3 DNA: TGTGCCAGTAGTATATCTCGGGACACTGAAGCTTTCTTT

clone size: -
J gene: TRBJ2-5
V gene: TRBV10-3
D gene: TRBD2
CDR3 protein: CAIMPSGSESETQYF
CDR3 DNA: TGTGCCATCATGCCTAGCGGGAGTGAGTCGGAGACCCAGTACTTC

clone size: -
J gene: TRBJ2-2
V gene: TRBV5-4
D gene: -
CDR3 protein: CASSLGLATGELFF
CDR3 DNA: TGTGCCAGCAGCTTGGGCCTAGCCACCGGGGAGCTGTTTTTT

clone size: -
J gene: TRBJ1-5
V gene: TRBV15
D gene: -
CDR3 protein: CATSSTNQPQHF
CDR3 DNA: TGTGCCACCAGCAGTACCAATCAGCCCCAGCATTTT

clone size: once
J gene: TRBJ2-3
V gene: TRBV6-6
D gene: TRBD1
CDR3 protein: CASRTGTGTYTQYF
CDR3 DNA: TGTGCCAGCAGGACAGGGACAGGGACTTATACGCAGTATTTT

clone size: -
J gene: TRBJ2-1
V gene: TRBV30
D gene: TRBD2
CDR3 protein: CAWSDRLAGGREQFF
CDR3 DNA: TGTGCCTGGAGCGACAGACTAGCGGGAGGGAGGGAGCAGTTCTTC

clone size: -
J gene: TRBJ1-6
V gene: TRBV6-6
D gene: TRBD1
CDR3 protein: CASSSRDSLNNSPLHF
CDR3 DNA: TGTGCCAGCAGTTCCCGGGACAGTCTGAATAATTCACCCCTCCACTTT

clone size: -
J gene: TRBJ1-2
V gene: TRBV29-1
D gene: -
CDR3 protein: CSVKQGANYGYTF
CDR3 DNA: TGCAGCGTTAAACAGGGTGCTAACTATGGCTACACCTTC

clone size: -
J gene: TRBJ2-7
V gene: TRBV27
D gene: -
CDR3 protein: CASSLDSGRRTTF
CDR3 DNA: TGTGCCAGCAGTTTGGATTCGGGACGCCGAACCACTTTC

clone size: -
J gene: TRBJ1-1
V gene: TRBV7-3
D gene: -
CDR3 protein: CASSLGVMNTEAFF
CDR3 DNA: TGTGCCAGCAGCTTAGGGGTCATGAACACTGAAGCTTTCTTT

clone size: many
J gene: TRBJ2-3
V gene: TRBV25-1
D gene: TRBD2
CDR3 protein: CASSEVTSGRGDTQYF
CDR3 DNA: TGTGCCAGCAGTGAGGTGACTAGCGGGAGGGGGGATACGCAGTATTTT

clone size: few
J gene: TRBJ1-2
V gene: TRBV10-2
D gene: TRBD1
CDR3 protein: CASSPRTGSGGYTF
CDR3 DNA: TGCGCCAGCAGTCCTAGGACAGGGTCAGGTGGCTACACCTTC

clone size: -
J gene: TRBJ2-7
V gene: TRBV6-1
D gene: -
CDR3 protein: CASSGTRSTGEQYF
CDR3 DNA: TGTGCCAGCAGTGGAACCCGGTCCACGGGCGAGCAGTACTTC

clone size: -
J gene: TRBJ1-1
V gene: TRBV30
D gene: -
CDR3 protein: CAWIRISGSGNTEAFF
CDR3 DNA: TGTGCCTGGATTAGGATTTCCGGATCAGGAAACACTGAAGCTTTCTTT

clone size: few
J gene: TRBJ2-3
V gene: TRBV21-1
D gene: -
CDR3 protein: CASSLGGSLLTDTQYF
CDR3 DNA: TGTGCCAGCAGCCTAGGGGGGTCCCTACTCACAGATACGCAGTATTTT

clone size: -
J gene: TRBJ2-2
V gene: TRBV5-1
D gene: TRBD1
CDR3 protein: CASKQGAGTGELFF
CDR3 DNA: TGCGCCAGCAAACAGGGGGCTGGCACCGGGGAGCTGTTTTTT

clone size: -
J gene: TRBJ2-3
V gene: TRBV9
D gene: -
CDR3 protein: CASSVLANTDTQYF
CDR3 DNA: TGTGCCAGCAGCGTACTAGCGAACACAGATACGCAGTATTTT

clone size: -
J gene: TRBJ2-1
V gene: TRBV6-5
D gene: -
CDR3 protein: CASRGSIYNEQFF
CDR3 DNA: TGTGCCAGCAGGGGGAGTATCTACAATGAGCAGTTCTTC

clone size: -
J gene: TRBJ2-7
V gene: TRBV7-2
D gene: TRBD1
CDR3 protein: CASSQSLAGTGSGEQYF
CDR3 DNA: TGTGCCAGCAGCCAGAGTCTTGCCGGGACAGGGTCTGGGGAGCAGTACTTC

clone size: few
J gene: TRBJ1-1
V gene: TRBV6-6
D gene: -
CDR3 protein: CASISRLNTEAFF
CDR3 DNA: TGTGCCAGCATATCCAGGTTGAACACTGAAGCTTTCTTT

clone size: -
J gene: TRBJ2-3
V gene: TRBV5-1
D gene: TRBD1
CDR3 protein: CASSLVSGGSADTQYF
CDR3 DNA: TGCGCCAGCAGCTTGGTATCAGGGGGAAGCGCAGATACGCAGTATTTT

clone size: -
J gene: TRBJ1-2
V gene: TRBV10-3
D gene: -
CDR3 protein: CAISRLNYGYTF
CDR3 DNA: TGTGCCATCAGTAGACTTAACTATGGCTACACCTTC

clone size: -
J gene: TRBJ2-7
V gene: TRBV10-1
D gene: -
CDR3 protein: CASSLSGSYEQYF
CDR3 DNA: TGCGCCAGCAGCCTTAGCGGCTCCTACGAGCAGTACTTC

clone size: -
J gene: TRBJ2-6
V gene: TRBV6-1
D gene: -
CDR3 protein: CASSEPGLSSGANVLTF
CDR3 DNA: TGTGCCAGCAGTGAACCAGGGCTATCCTCTGGGGCCAACGTCCTGACTTTC

clone size: -
J gene: TRBJ2-5
V gene: TRBV7-9
D gene: -
CDR3 protein: CASSSQGGRETQYF
CDR3 DNA: TGTGCCAGCAGCTCCCAAGGGGGGAGAGAGACCCAGTACTTC

clone size: -
J gene: TRBJ2-2
V gene: TRBV5-4
D gene: TRBD2
CDR3 protein: CASSPDALAANTGELFF
CDR3 DNA: TGTGCCAGCAGCCCCGATGCCCTAGCGGCGAACACCGGGGAGCTGTTTTTT

clone size: once
J gene: TRBJ1-6
V gene: TRBV2
D gene: TRBD1
CDR3 protein: CASSELRRGQGTSSYNSPLHF
CDR3 DNA: TGTGCCAGCAGTGAATTAAGGAGGGGACAGGGGACGAGCTCCTATAATTCACCCCTCCACTTT

clone size: -
J gene: TRBJ1-2
V gene: TRBV5-1
D gene: -
CDR3 protein: CASRPDVNYGYTF
CDR3 DNA: TGCGCCAGCAGACCTGACGTCAACTATGGCTACACCTTC

clone size: -
J gene: TRBJ1-3
V gene: TRBV29-1
D gene: -
CDR3 protein: CSVAVGNSGNTIYF
CDR3 DNA: TGCAGCGTTGCGGTAGGGAACTCTGGAAACACCATATATTTT

clone size: -
J gene: TRBJ1-1
V gene: TRBV30
D gene: -
CDR3 protein: CAWSVLVRVGQAFF
CDR3 DNA: TGTGCCTGGAGTGTACTCGTCAGGGTAGGACAAGCTTTCTTT

clone size: -
J gene: TRBJ2-4
V gene: TRBV5-1
D gene: TRBD1
CDR3 protein: CASSPTGILNIQYF
CDR3 DNA: TGCGCCAGCAGCCCGACAGGGATTTTAAACATTCAGTACTTC

clone size: -
J gene: TRBJ2-5
V gene: TRBV2
D gene: -
CDR3 protein: CASSEARTLETQYF
CDR3 DNA: TGTGCCAGCAGTGAAGCGAGGACTTTGGAGACCCAGTACTTC

clone size: -
J gene: TRBJ1-3
V gene: TRBV6-6
D gene: TRBD1
CDR3 protein: CASRGTGGSGNTIYF
CDR3 DNA: TGTGCCAGCAGAGGGACAGGGGGGTCTGGAAACACCATATATTTT

clone size: -
J gene: TRBJ1-3
V gene: TRBV7-9
D gene: -
CDR3 protein: CASSFPLDGYSGNTIYF
CDR3 DNA: TGTGCCAGCAGCTTCCCCCTCGACGGCTACTCTGGAAACACCATATATTTT

clone size: -
J gene: TRBJ2-7
V gene: TRBV10-3
D gene: -
CDR3 protein: CAISGQSSREQYF
CDR3 DNA: TGTGCCATCAGTGGGCAGTCGTCTCGCGAGCAGTACTTC

clone size: -
J gene: TRBJ2-5
V gene: TRBV11-1
D gene: -
CDR3 protein: CASSRRGGQETQYF
CDR3 DNA: TGTGCCAGCAGCCGGAGGGGAGGACAAGAGACCCAGTACTTC

clone size: -
J gene: TRBJ2-7
V gene: TRBV5-1
D gene: -
CDR3 protein: CASSLEGVTYEQYF
CDR3 DNA: TGCGCCAGCAGCTTGGAGGGGGTCACCTACGAGCAGTACTTC

clone size: -
J gene: TRBJ2-1
V gene: TRBV29-1
D gene: TRBD1
CDR3 protein: CSVSPGGYSEQFF
CDR3 DNA: TGCAGCGTTTCTCCAGGGGGCTACAGTGAGCAGTTCTTC

clone size: -
J gene: TRBJ2-5
V gene: TRBV5-1
D gene: TRBD2
CDR3 protein: CASSPGGVAETQYF
CDR3 DNA: TGCGCCAGCAGCCCGGGAGGGGTAGCGGAGACCCAGTACTTC

clone size: -
J gene: TRBJ2-5
V gene: TRBV5-1
D gene: -
CDR3 protein: CASSLAGGGGETQYF
CDR3 DNA: TGCGCCAGCAGCTTGGCCGGCGGGGGCGGGGAGACCCAGTACTTC

clone size: -
J gene: TRBJ1-6
V gene: TRBV14
D gene: -
CDR3 protein: CASSQGVSGGGSYNSPLHF
CDR3 DNA: TGTGCCAGCAGCCAAGGTGTCTCGGGAGGTGGCTCCTATAATTCACCCCTCCACTTT

clone size: -
J gene: TRBJ2-7
V gene: TRBV5-1
D gene: -
CDR3 protein: CASSPNYEQYF
CDR3 DNA: TGCGCCAGCAGCCCTAACTACGAGCAGTACTTC

clone size: -
J gene: TRBJ1-2
V gene: TRBV14
D gene: -
CDR3 protein: CASSHSQGYYGYTF
CDR3 DNA: TGTGCCAGCAGCCATTCCCAGGGATACTATGGCTACACCTTC

clone size: once
J gene: TRBJ1-2
V gene: TRBV4-1
D gene: -
CDR3 protein: CASSQGSGFYGYTF
CDR3 DNA: TGCGCCAGCAGCCAAGGCTCGGGCTTCTATGGCTACACCTTC

clone size: -
J gene: TRBJ2-3
V gene: TRBV5-6
D gene: -
CDR3 protein: CASSPDDRSDTQYF
CDR3 DNA: TGTGCCAGCAGCCCCGACGACAGGTCAGATACGCAGTATTTT

clone size: -
J gene: TRBJ1-2
V gene: TRBV6-6
D gene: -
CDR3 protein: CASSYSQQGSGYTF
CDR3 DNA: TGTGCCAGCAGTTACTCGCAGCAGGGAAGCGGCTACACCTTC

clone size: -
J gene: TRBJ1-1
V gene: TRBV7-8
D gene: -
CDR3 protein: CASSLVGLTGEAFF
CDR3 DNA: TGTGCCAGCAGCTTAGTCGGCCTAACTGGTGAAGCTTTCTTT

clone size: once
J gene: TRBJ2-2
V gene: TRBV18
D gene: -
CDR3 protein: CASSPLPAHTGELFF
CDR3 DNA: TGTGCCAGCTCACCACTACCGGCTCACACCGGGGAGCTGTTTTTT

clone size: -
J gene: TRBJ1-2
V gene: TRBV30
D gene: -
CDR3 protein: CAYAGRGIFYGYTF
CDR3 DNA: TGTGCCTACGCCGGGAGGGGGATCTTCTATGGCTACACCTTC

clone size: -
J gene: TRBJ2-7
V gene: TRBV20-1
D gene: TRBD1
CDR3 protein: CSARTGPEQYF
CDR3 DNA: TGCAGTGCTAGGACAGGGCCCGAGCAGTACTTC